A single sample is the source of the 25 T cell receptor beta chains below, sequenced in a study of blood T cells in healthy people across ages. Combining a sample-barcoded 5' primer with a J-beta primer mix, a second PCR ran for roughly 7 to 12 cycles. TCRdb used MiXCR to reprocess the 5' RACE reads, holding one entry per CDR3 protein. The table shows some 1.4 million distinct CDR3 sequences, with approximately 42% occurring only once. The sample consisted of blood. The receptors were sampled from a woman between 18 and 30 years old in good health.

To note about this clonotype: The junction departs from the called germline gene at one end, perhaps through a read error. V gene TRBV20-1 combines with J gene TRBJ2-1, with D possibly matching TRBD1 (6 bases). This CDR3 is built from 17 residues. CDR1 DFQATT and CDR2 SNEGSKA come from the germline V gene (reference sequence). This chain's CDR3 is CSARDGGDTSSCNEQVF. The CDR3 DNA reads TGCAGTGCTAGAGATGGTGGGGACACCAGCTCCTGCAATGAGCAGGTCTTC.

This clonotype was observed a handful of times. This sequence joins TRBV11-2 and TRBJ2-3, with 7 nucleotides matching TRBD2. The CDR3 contains 15 residues. The germline gives CDR1 SGHAT, CDR2 FQNNGV. The V segment lost 4 bases and the J segment 3 bases; nucleotides outside the gene matches: 7. CDR3 in DNA: TGTGCCAGCAGCTCCCTGCTAGCGGCAACAGATACGCAGTATTTT. Protein product: CASSSLLAATDTQYF.

This sequence joins TRBV20-1 and TRBJ2-4, with 10 bases matching TRBD2. With 0 bases clipped from V and 5 bases from J, the junction kept 1 base outside the gene matches. The CDR3 totals 14 residues. CDR1 DFQATT and CDR2 SNEGSKA come from the germline V gene (reference sequence). For the CDR3, the DNA is TGCAGTGCTAGAGATCTAGCGGGAGAAAACATTCAGTACTTC. Amino acid sequence: CSARDLAGENIQYF.

The gene calls are TRBV10-3 and TRBJ1-1, with D maybe TRBD1 (5 bases). The CDR3 is 14 amino acids. The germline gives CDR1 ENHRY, CDR2 SYGVKD. Trimming shortened V by 8 bases and J by 2 bases, and 15 bases separated the two germline ends. The CDR3 here is CAIGRDLGNTEAFF. The CDR3 region has the DNA TGTGCCATCGGCCGGGACTTGGGAAACACTGAAGCTTTCTTT.

The J gene is TRBJ1-2, the V gene TRBV9; 9 nucleotides agree with TRBD1. Looked up from germline, CDR1 is SGDLS and CDR2 is YYNGEE. The ends lost 4 bases at V and 4 bases at J; junction bases unmatched: 14. The CDR3 consists of 17 residues. CDR3 DNA: TGTGCCAGCAGCTTTGGGACAGGGCCCGATCCCCTCTATGGCTACACCTTC. It is translated as CASSFGTGPDPLYGYTF. Supplemented by reference TRBV9 and TRBJ1-2, the full variable domain reads DSGVTQTPKHLITATGQRVTLRCSPRSGDLSVYWYQQSLDQGLQFLIQYYNGEERAKGNILERFSAQQFPDLHSELNLSSLELGDSALYFCASSFGTGPDPLYGYTFGSGTRLTVV.

This clonotype was seen only a few times. The chain recombines TRBV12-3 or TRBV12-4 with TRBJ2-2; D is uncertain. The V end was cut by 4 bases, the J end by 4 bases, with 7 bases between. This CDR3 spans 13 amino acids. DNA for the CDR3: TGTGCCAGCAGTTACCCCGTCACCGGGGAGCTGTTTTTT. As protein: CASSYPVTGELFF.

This clonotype appeared a few times. The rearrangement joins TRBV20-1 to TRBJ2-1; tentative D call: TRBD2 (6 bases). Trimming removed 0 bases from V and 0 bases from J, with 12 bases in between. This CDR3 comprises 16 residues. Germline-derived CDR1 and CDR2 are DFQATT and SNEGSKA (reference sequence). CDR3 sequence reads: CSARDPAGTSYNEQFF. CDR3 bases: TGCAGTGCTAGAGATCCCGCGGGGACCTCCTACAATGAGCAGTTCTTC.

This clonotype appeared a few times. The chain employs TRBV10-3 and TRBJ2-3; a weak D match, TRBD2 (5 bases). This CDR3 has 14 residues. Deletions cut 7 bases from V and 3 bases from J, with 14 bases between. Germline V lookup: CDR1 ENHRY, CDR2 SYGVKD. In DNA, the CDR3 is TGTGCCATCAAAGGTGGCACGGGGACAGATACGCAGTATTTT. Translating gives CAIKGGTGTDTQYF.

The V and J genes are TRBV7-2 and TRBJ1-2, with 8 bases matching TRBD1. The V segment lost 7 bases and the J segment 4 bases; nucleotides outside the gene matches: 14. CDR3 length: 16 amino acids. Germline CDR1 and CDR2: SGHTA and FQGNSA. CDR3 sequence (DNA): TGTGCCAGCAACACGACAGGGGCCCCCCAGAGCTATGGCTACACCTTC. Amino acid sequence: CASNTTGAPQSYGYTF.

The chain recombines TRBV7-8 with TRBJ1-1, with D possibly matching TRBD1 (5 bases). The CDR3 is 15 residues long. Germline V gene sequence: CDR1 SGHVS, CDR2 FQNEAQ. Trimming took 4 bases from V and 1 from J, leaving 13 bases between them. The CDR3 reads CASSSAGRGNTEAFF. In DNA form, the CDR3 reads TGTGCCAGCAGCTCAGCAGGGCGGGGGAACACTGAAGCTTTCTTT.

This clonotype was seen a handful of times. The chain uses TRBV29-1 and TRBJ2-1, with TRBD2 matching 13 bases. This CDR3 contains 17 residues. V was clipped by 6 bases and J by 2 bases; unmatched bases: 10. In germline, CDR1 is SQVTM, CDR2 ANQGSEA. This chain's CDR3 is CSVRGVGTSGTYNEQFF. The CDR3 nucleotides read TGCAGCGTACGGGGGGTTGGGACTAGCGGGACCTACAATGAGCAGTTCTTC.

This rearrangement joins TRBV6-2 or TRBV6-3 to TRBJ1-5, with D hard to call. The ends were cut back, 6 bases at V and 6 bases at J, with 21 bases in the middle. The CDR3 has 16 amino acids. The germline V gene encodes CDR1 MNHEY and CDR2 SVGEGT. The CDR3 nucleotides read TGTGCCAGCAGGTCGACGGGTGGTGGAGGTATTCAGCCCCAGCATTTT. This sequence encodes CASRSTGGGGIQPQHF.

The V gene is TRBV7-2, the J gene TRBJ1-1, with 7 bases fitting TRBD1. V was clipped by 5 bases and J by 0 bases; unmatched bases: 3. Germline V gene data show CDR1 as SGHTA and CDR2 as FQGNSA. There are 14 residues in the CDR3. The CDR3 coding sequence is TGTGCCAGCAGCGGACAGGTGATGAACACTGAAGCTTTCTTT. Translated: CASSGQVMNTEAFF. Drawing the rest from reference TRBV7-2 and TRBJ1-1, the complete variable domain is GAGVSQSPSNKVTEKGKDVELRCDPISGHTALYWYRQSLGQGLEFLIYFQGNSAPDKSGLPSDRFSAERTGGSVSTLTIQRTQQEDSAVYLCASSGQVMNTEAFFGQGTRLTVV.

The sample holds a few counts of this clonotype. The gene calls are TRBV7-9 and TRBJ1-1, with unresolved D. Per the germline V gene, CDR1 is SEHNR and CDR2 is FQNEAQ (reference sequence). The CDR3 contains 13 residues. V lost 5 bases to trimming and J lost 7 bases, with 14 bases between them. This CDR3 reads CASSAGRYGEAFF. Here the CDR3 DNA reads TGTGCCAGCAGCGCAGGACGGTACGGTGAAGCTTTCTTT.

This clonotype was seen only a few times. This chain connects TRBV5-6 to TRBJ2-5, with a weak D call TRBD2 (5 bases). This CDR3 region has 15 residues. Germline V gene data show CDR1 as SGHDT and CDR2 as YYEEEE. Trimming left V 4 bases short and J 5 bases short, with 18 bases between. CDR3 amino acids: CASSRTGVTRETQYF. CDR3 DNA: TGTGCCAGCAGCCGAACCGGGGTAACAAGGGAGACCCAGTACTTC.

The chain joins TRBV6-1 to TRBJ2-3, with 8 bases identical to TRBD2. CDR1 and CDR2 (germline): MNHNS, SASEGT. J lost 6 bases, V lost 6 bases, and 11 bases had no gene match. CDR3 length equals 15 residues. DNA of the CDR3: TGTGCCAGCAGGCAAACTAGCGGAGCGTCGGATACGCAGTATTTT. This sequence encodes CASRQTSGASDTQYF.

This clonotype has a count of ten or more. The chain links TRBV4-2 to TRBJ2-7; D not resolved. V lost 0 bases, J lost 2 bases, and 11 bases lay in between. Germline V gives CDR1 LGHNA, CDR2 YNFKEQ. The CDR3 contains 15 residues. The CDR3 reads CASSQDRAPTYEQYF. CDR3 bases: TGTGCCAGCAGCCAAGATAGGGCGCCCACCTACGAGCAGTACTTC.

J is TRBJ1-1 and V is TRBV7-9; 7 positions agree with TRBD1. Germline V lookup: CDR1 SEHNR, CDR2 FQNEAQ (reference sequence). The CDR3 extends over 15 amino acids. The ends lost 3 bases at V and 1 base at J; junction bases unmatched: 5. CDR3 amino acids: CASSFRQGKNTEAFF. The CDR3 bases are TGTGCCAGCAGCTTCCGACAGGGAAAGAACACTGAAGCTTTCTTT.

The sample holds many counts of this clonotype. The V gene is TRBV5-1, the J gene TRBJ2-5; unclear D gene. The CDR3 covers 12 residues. The germline CDR1 and CDR2 sequences are SGHRS and YFSETQ. V was trimmed by 2 bases and J by 3 bases, leaving 5 bases between them. DNA for the CDR3: TGCGCCAGCAGCTTTTCGGAAGAGACCCAGTACTTC. Translating it yields CASSFSEETQYF.

The CDR3: CASSEEQGQNIQYF. CDR3 coding DNA: TGTGCCAGCAGTGAAGAACAGGGGCAAAACATTCAGTACTTC. The rearrangement joins TRBV2 to TRBJ2-4; 7 nucleotides agree with TRBD1. Germline CDR1 SNHLY, CDR2 FYNNEI. The J segment lost 5 bases and the V segment lost 1 base, leaving 2 bases of the junction unmatched. This CDR3 has 14 amino acids.

This clonotype was detected a few times. The CDR3 DNA follows: TGTGCCAGCAGATCGGGACAGGGTTACGAGCAGTACTTC. The encoded protein is CASRSGQGYEQYF. V gene TRBV6-1 combines with J gene TRBJ2-7, with TRBD1 identical over 9 bases. V dropped 6 bases and J dropped 4; count of bases not matched to a gene: 4. CDR3 length: 13 amino acids. Per the germline V gene, CDR1 is MNHNS and CDR2 is SASEGT.

This clonotype came up once. The chain couples TRBV12-3 or TRBV12-4 to TRBJ2-7; TRBD2 matches at 7 bases. The CDR3 totals 16 residues. Losses at the gene ends were 3 bases for V and 5 bases for J; bases not matched to a gene: 13. The CDR3 reads CASSLKARPREDEQYF. For the CDR3, the DNA is TGTGCCAGCAGTTTGAAGGCGCGGCCCCGGGAGGACGAGCAGTACTTC.

J is TRBJ2-7 and V is TRBV5-4, with 12 positions matching TRBD2. TRBJ2-5 matches the DNA end more closely, so the J call is doubtful. The CDR3 is made up of 13 amino acids. CDR1 SGHNT and CDR2 YYREEE come from the germline V gene (reference sequence). The CDR3 reads CASGLAGLETQYF. DNA of the CDR3: TGTGCCAGCGGACTAGCGGGACTGGAGACCCAGTACTTC.

The chain uses TRBV9 and TRBJ2-7; 8 bases align to TRBD1. From germline, CDR1 is SGDLS and CDR2 YYNGEE. The CDR3 sequence is 15 residues long. V lost 0 bases and J lost 6; bases outside the gene matches: 8. For the CDR3, the DNA is TGTGCCAGCAGCGTAGCGGCGGCAGGGGGCTTCGAGCAGTACTTC. Its translation: CASSVAAAGGFEQYF.

The chain combines TRBV10-3 with TRBJ2-7; TRBD1 matches 7 bases. This CDR3 contains 13 residues. The ends lost 8 bases at V and 4 bases at J; junction bases unmatched: 8. In germline, CDR1 is ENHRY, CDR2 SYGVKD. The CDR3 coding sequence is TGTGCCATCGGTTCGGGACAGAGGTACGAGCAGTACTTC. It yields the protein CAIGSGQRYEQYF.